This record concerns one T cell receptor beta chain sequence. Its antigen remains unidentified. This record comes from a study of CD8 T cells in Susac syndrome. Findings and limits, study-wide: Individuals included in the TCR sequencing and HLA analysis were acknowledged by the study to be relatively few in number.

Random-hexamer reverse transcription was applied to roughly 0.5 to 1 ug RNA. immunoSEQ multiplex PCR amplified TCR beta CDR3 across 54 Vbeta, 13 Jbeta. TCRdb itself ran the immunoSEQ multiplex PCR reads through MiXCR, one entry per CDR3 protein. The sample has about 130,000 distinct CDR3 sequences, nearly 95% seen once. Germline V gene sequence: CDR1 MNHNS, CDR2 SASEGT. CDR3 length equals 17 residues. The ends were cut back, 6 bases at V and 0 bases at J, with 18 bases in the middle. Sequencing of TCR beta was undertaken in CD8+ and CD4+ T cells derived from blood. Isolation of CD8+ and CD4+ T cells was performed negatively, whereas enrichment of TEMRA cells was done by FACS.

V and J are TRBV6-1 and TRBJ1-5; D not resolved. The sample comprised CD4+ T cells from PBMCs. The TCR comes from a human donor in good health. CDR3 DNA sequence: TGTGCCAGCAGCCCACTTCCCCCTTCAAGTAGCAATCAGCCCCAGCATTTT. It translates to CASSPLPPSSSNQPQHF.